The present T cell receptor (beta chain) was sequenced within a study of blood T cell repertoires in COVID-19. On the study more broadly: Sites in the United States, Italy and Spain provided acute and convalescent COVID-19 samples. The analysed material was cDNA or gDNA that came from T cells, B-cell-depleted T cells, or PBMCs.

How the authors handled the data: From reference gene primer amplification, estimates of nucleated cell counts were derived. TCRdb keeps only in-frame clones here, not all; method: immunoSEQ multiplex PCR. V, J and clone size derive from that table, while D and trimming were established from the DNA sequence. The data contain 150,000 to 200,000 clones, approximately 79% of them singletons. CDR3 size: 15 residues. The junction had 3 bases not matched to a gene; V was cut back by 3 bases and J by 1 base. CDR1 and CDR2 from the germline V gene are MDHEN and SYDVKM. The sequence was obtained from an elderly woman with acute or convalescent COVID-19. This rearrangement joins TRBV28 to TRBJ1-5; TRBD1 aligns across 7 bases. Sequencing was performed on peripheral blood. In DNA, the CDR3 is TGTGCCAGCAGTTTCTCGACAGGGAGCAATCAGCCCCAGCATTTT. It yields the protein CASSFSTGSNQPQHF.